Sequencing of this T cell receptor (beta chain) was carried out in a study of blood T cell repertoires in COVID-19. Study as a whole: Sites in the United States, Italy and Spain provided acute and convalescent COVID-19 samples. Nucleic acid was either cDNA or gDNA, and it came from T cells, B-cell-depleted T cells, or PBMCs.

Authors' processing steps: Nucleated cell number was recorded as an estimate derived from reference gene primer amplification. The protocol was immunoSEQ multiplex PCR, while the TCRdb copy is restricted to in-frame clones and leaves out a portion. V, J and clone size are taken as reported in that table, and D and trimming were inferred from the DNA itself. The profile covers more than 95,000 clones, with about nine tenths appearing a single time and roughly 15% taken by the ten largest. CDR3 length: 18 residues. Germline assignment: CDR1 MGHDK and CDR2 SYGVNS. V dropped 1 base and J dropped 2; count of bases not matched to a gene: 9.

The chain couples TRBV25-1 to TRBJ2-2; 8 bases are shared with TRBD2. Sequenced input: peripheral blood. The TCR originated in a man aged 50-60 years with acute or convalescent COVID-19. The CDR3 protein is CASSEFDGAGGNTGELFF. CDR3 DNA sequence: TGTGCCAGCAGTGAATTCGATGGGGCGGGAGGTAACACCGGGGAGCTGTTTTTT.